Listed here is a single TCR beta chain. The entry originates in a study of response to subunit inactivated influenza vaccine. CDR1 is SNHLY, CDR2 FYNNEI, per germline. Trimming shortened V by 1 base and J by 6 bases, and 7 bases separated the two germline ends. The CDR3 spans 13 residues. MiXCR, run by TCRdb on the RT-PCR reads, gives a single entry per CDR3 protein. The table has 650,000 to 800,000 distinct CDR3 sequences, less than 20% seen once; the top ten hold roughly 10%. The source material was PBMCs from blood, sampled roughly 5 days after vaccination. The sequence came from a man aged 50 to 59 who received an inactivated influenza vaccine. The chain joins TRBV2 to TRBJ1-5; D gene ambiguous. The CDR3 here is CASSEVGLQPQHF. The CDR3 DNA sequence: TGTGCCAGCAGTGAAGTAGGACTTCAGCCCCAGCATTTT.